This T cell receptor (beta chain) emerged from a study of cytomegalovirus exposure and HLA in healthy donors. Overall study results and limits: Later on, analysis showed that most CMV-associated TCR beta chains appeared to be HLA-restricted. Later analysis identified a missense DCLRE1C variant that was linked to TCR beta V- and J-gene trimming. The study had only CMV serostatus as immune exposure information.

A remark on this clone: As yet, its antigen is unknown.

The PCR was carried out with 60 Vbeta primers and 13 Jbeta primers. This table comes from immunoSEQ multiplex PCR, and its TCRdb copy is limited to in-frame clones, with some not included. The data hold around 53,000 clones, with 70% to 85% observed a single time. The source material was PBMCs. The sequence derives from a man aged 25 to 40 in good health and CMV-seronegative.

The DNA for the CDR3 is TGTGCCAGCAGCGTAGGGCGGGAGAACACCGGGGAGCTGTTTTTT. It specifies CASSVGRENTGELFF. This chain connects TRBV9 to TRBJ2-2; D is perhaps TRBD2 (6 bases). Trimming removed 0 bases at V and 1 base at J, with 7 bases between. Germline CDR1 SGDLS, CDR2 YYNGEE. The CDR3 extends over 15 amino acids.